This TCR beta chain was observed in a study of human T cells and chemical hapten exposure. For the study at large: Alopecia areata, totalis or universalis was found in mostly female patients.

The study's library attached unique molecular identifiers to single cDNA molecules. TCRdb itself ran the RACE reads through MiXCR, one entry per CDR3 protein. The data contain about 110,000 distinct CDR3 sequences, under 40% of them singletons. Trimming removed 5 bases from V and 7 bases from J; junction bases left unmatched: 17. Germline loops: CDR1 SGHNT, CDR2 YENEEA. The CDR3 contains 17 residues. This clonotype was counted only a few times. Time point in this sample: patch test 3, about 24 weeks after DPC sensitization. Described treatment: therapeutic diphenylcyclopropenone sensitization with weekly scalp DPC.

The chain has TRBV11-3 and TRBJ2-1, with TRBD2 matching 7 bases. This TCR came from a man between 35 and 55 years old with alopecia areata. Some clones in this sample may be carry-over from other donors' samples. The material was whole blood, obtained in connection with sensitization to the hapten diphenylcyclopropenone (DPC). The DNA of the CDR3 is TGTGCCAGCAGCAGATGGGGGGGATCCCTAGTCAGAAATGAGCAGTTCTTC. It codes for CASSRWGGSLVRNEQFF.